This T cell receptor (beta chain) was recovered during a study of CD8+ T cells in alopecia areata (dated by TCRdb to the late 2010s). Notes on the research overall: The treated patients took part in an open-label pilot trial in which moderate-to-severe alopecia areata was treated with oral tofacitinib at 5 to 10 mg twice daily. The RNA source kit depended on sample type: the PAXgene miRNA kit for fixed scalp, the miRNeasy kit for PBMCs, and the RNeasy kit for mouse skin. High-throughput TCRbeta sequencing was used to examine T cell clonal expansion in alopecia areata in both the C3H/HeJ mouse model and human patients. Patients on tofacitinib were biopsied at baseline and after 4 and 24 weeks of treatment, and several of the patients also had a later scalp biopsy. Disease severity in treated patients was measured with the SALT score, which quantifies the percentage of affected scalp surface area. Scalp clonality was compared among normal scalp (n=4), patchy alopecia areata scalp (n=8), and alopecia totalis/universalis scalp (n=8). Amplification of TCRbeta CDR3 regions was done by immunoSEQ multiplex PCR using 35 Vbeta forward primers and 13 Jbeta reverse primers. In humans, TCRbeta sequencing was performed on scalp tissue and on sorted CD4+ and CD8+ peripheral blood T cells from healthy controls and from patients with patchy or totalis/universalis alopecia areata. Tofacitinib was given for 6 to 18 months, followed by 6 months of follow-up off drug to assess delayed response and recurrence.

Details on this clone: Its antigen is unknown. No base-level quality is on record; no much larger clone is a single base apart.

The paper's findings and limits, for the study overall: Higher clonality and more expanded CD8+ clones were observed in lesional scalp than in normal scalp, particularly in alopecia totalis/universalis, a finding suggestive of antigenic drive. Because the treated cohort was small and had just a single nonresponder, larger studies are needed to establish links between baseline CD8+ expansion and response. Tofacitinib significantly lowered scalp clonality and the number of expanded CD8+ clones among the top 100 scalp clones. Compared with mice, TCR sequences shared between patients were less clear, possibly partly because of HLA diversity across the patient population. Many expanded lesional clones were found to persist in scalp and blood during tofacitinib treatment, and relapse after treatment cessation may be partly explained by this persistence. Scalp TCR repertoire analysis is complicated because resident alphabeta T cells in normal human skin are also sequenced, whereas mouse skin is dominated by gammadelta T cells.

To prepare the library, the immunoSEQ multiplex PCR assay was applied. RNA was extracted from all samples and reverse transcribed into cDNA as template for TCR sequencing. First-strand cDNA was synthesized using SuperScript III with a 2:1 mix of oligo-dT and random hexamers. A synthetic immune receptor repertoire was used to gauge amplification bias, and whatever bias remained was removed computationally. Per the source publication's procedure: After raw reads were preprocessed to remove errors, the CDR3 was defined following IMGT conventions as running from the conserved cysteine to phenylalanine. To get clonality, Shannon entropy was normalized by log2 of the number of productive unique TCRs and the result was subtracted from 1. Scalp TCRbeta sequences were cross-referenced with sorted blood CD4 and CD8 repertoires so that the CD4 or CD8 identity of scalp clones could be inferred. TCRdb retrieved this table from immuneACCESS and kept in-frame rearrangements only. Not all clones are present; in checked studies, unresolved V genes account for under half, and no reason is known for the remainder. V, J and clone size are taken as reported in that table, and D and trimming were inferred from the DNA itself. The sample table lists some 190,000 clones, around 51% of them with a count of one. The top ten clonotypes cover 10% of the sample.

This sample's treatment or condition label indicates: oral pan-JAK inhibitor, 5-10 mg twice daily. Peripheral blood and lesional scalp punch biopsies were obtained from patients with alopecia areata. PBMCs were isolated by density centrifugation and stained for CD3, CD4 and CD8, and CD4+ and CD8+ T cells were sorted on a FACSAria. Reading the germline V gene gives CDR1 SGHDT and CDR2 YYEEEE. The CDR3 sequence holds 16 residues, the cysteine and phenylalanine included. Of all the DNA, just the CDR3 is kept, 48 bases in frame from base 1. A distance of 16 bases separates the germline ends of V and J, which lose 4 bases and 0 bases respectively.

This chain is built from TRBV5-6 and TRBJ1-2; D gene: possibly TRBD1, on 6 matching bases. The TCR originated in a human donor with alopecia areata. Sequencing used CD8+ T cells sorted from blood, obtained at roughly week 52, from a patient treated with tofacitinib. DNA sequence: TGTGCCAGCAGCCCGGACAGTGCCCCCGCTAACTATGGCTACACCTTC. This gives the protein CASSPDSAPANYGYTF.